Reported below is one T cell receptor beta chain. A junction boundary mismatches the germline segment, possibly from a read error. The source of the sample is a study of siplizumab effects on memory and regulatory T cells. Every sample had some 100,000 of its TCR templates assayed. Clones were sequenced by immunoSEQ multiplex PCR, and TCRdb holds only the in-frame ones, with some missing. The sample gives 100,000 to 120,000 clones, 80% to 95% of which show up once; around 1.3% is in the top ten. The origin of this receptor is a human donor in good health. The specimen sequenced was CD4+ T cells sorted from blood.

Here the CDR3 reads CASSVPYSEQFF. Written as DNA, the CDR3 is TGTGCCAGTAGTGTTCCCTACAGTGAGCAGTTCTTC. The chain couples TRBV19 to TRBJ2-1; D is undetermined. The CDR3 contains 12 residues. Germline CDR1 is LNHDA and CDR2 is SQIVND (reference sequence).